A selection of T cell receptor beta chains follows, all from one sample in a study of shared clonotypes between healthy human individuals. Data came from immunoSEQ multiplex PCR; TCRdb stores just in-frame clones and leaves some out. Among 700,000 or so clones listed, more than 70% were seen once. Material: memory CD4+ T cells sorted from blood. The receptors were sampled from a young woman in good health. Both conserved end residues are part of each CDR3. D genes are given only for firm matches. Size is stated for part of the rows, as once, few or many counts, or as a class when the clone is expanded.

j_call d_call v_call clone_size cdr3_nt cdr3_aa
TRBJ2-3 - TRBV2 - TGTGCCAGCAACTTCGGGGGAGGCACAGATACGCAGTATTTT CASNFGGGTDTQYF
TRBJ1-3 - TRBV5-6 - TGTGCCAGCAGCTTGGGTCAGCTCTCTGGAAACACCATATATTTT CASSLGQLSGNTIYF
TRBJ2-1 - TRBV10-3 - TGTGCCATCAGTGAGTCGGGACTCATCAATGAGCAGTTCTTC CAISESGLINEQFF
TRBJ2-1 - TRBV20-1 - TGCAGGACAGAGACTTATGGTGAGCAGTTCTTC CRTETYGEQFF
TRBJ1-2 - TRBV11-1 - TGTGCCAGCAGCTTAGGGGAATCCTACACCTTC CASSLGESYTF
TRBJ2-7 - TRBV15 - TGTGCCACCAGCAGAGATCTCGACGGCACCTACGAGCAGTACTTC CATSRDLDGTYEQYF
TRBJ2-3 - TRBV11-2 - TGTGCCAGCAGCGTAGATACGCAGTATTTT CASSVDTQYF
TRBJ2-1 TRBD1 TRBV5-4 - TGTGCCAGCAGCCCACGGACAGGGATTTACAATGAGCAGTTCTTC CASSPRTGIYNEQFF
TRBJ2-5 - TRBV7-8 - TGTGCCAGCAGCTTAGTCCTCTCCGTGGAGACCCAGTACTTC CASSLVLSVETQYF
TRBJ2-5 TRBD1 TRBV6-5 - TGTGCCAGCAGTGGACAGGGGGGAATAGAGACCCAGTACTTC CASSGQGGIETQYF
TRBJ1-3 - TRBV19 - TGTGCCAGTAGTATTGGGACTGCTGGAAACACCATATATTTT CASSIGTAGNTIYF
TRBJ2-1 TRBD2 TRBV6-1 - TGTGCCAGCAGTGAGACTAGCGGGCTTGAGCAGTTCTTC CASSETSGLEQFF
TRBJ2-5 - TRBV28 - TGTGCCAGCAGTTTGAGTTCGGGATGGAGTGAGACCCAGTACTTC CASSLSSGWSETQYF
TRBJ2-2 TRBD2 TRBV5-1 few TGCGCCAGCAGCCGGGGGACTAGCGGGAACACCGGGGAGCTGTTTTTT CASSRGTSGNTGELFF
TRBJ2-7 - TRBV7-9 - TGTGCCAGCAGCTCCGGCCTGGCTGAGTGGCACTTC CASSSGLAEWHF
TRBJ2-4 - TRBV18 - TGTGCCAGCTCACCCAGGGTCCGGGGCGAGGGCATTCAGTACTTC CASSPRVRGEGIQYF
TRBJ2-3 - TRBV11-1 - TGTGCCAGCAGCTTAGCGCCGGGACTCGGCACAGATACGCAGTATTTT CASSLAPGLGTDTQYF
TRBJ2-3 TRBD2 TRBV5-1 - TGCGCCAGCAGCTTGGGGACTAGCGGGAGCACGAGCACAGATACGCAGTATTTT CASSLGTSGSTSTDTQYF
TRBJ2-7 TRBD1 TRBV7-9 few TGTGCCAGCAGCTTTGGACAGGGGGGCGAGCAGTACTTC CASSFGQGGEQYF
TRBJ1-4 - TRBV25-1 - TGTGCCAGCAGGCCCGGGGGAGAGTATGAAAAACTGTTTTTT CASRPGGEYEKLFF
TRBJ1-1 - TRBV10-3 - TGTGCCATCAAGTCGGTGGGAGACACTGAAGCTTTCTTT CAIKSVGDTEAFF
TRBJ1-3 - TRBV5-3 - TGTGGTTCGTCGGGAACCCGCTCTGGAAACACCATATATTTT CGSSGTRSGNTIYF
TRBJ2-7 - TRBV5-1 few TGCGCCAGCAGCCACGCGGACAGCCGCTACGAGCAGTACTTC CASSHADSRYEQYF
TRBJ2-1 - TRBV25-1 - TGTGCCAGCAGTGAGACCGGCAGGGATGAGCAGTTCTTC CASSETGRDEQFF
TRBJ2-1 TRBD1 TRBV29-1 - TGCAGCGGTTACAGGGGGGAAAGCAATGAGCAGTTCTTC CSGYRGESNEQFF
TRBJ2-3 TRBD1 TRBV4-1 few TGCGCCAGCAGCACGACAGGGAACACAGATACGCAGTATTTT CASSTTGNTDTQYF
TRBJ1-2 - TRBV19 - TGTGCCAGTAGTATTATTCGGGTGCGCTACAACTATGGCTACACCTTC CASSIIRVRYNYGYTF
TRBJ1-4 - TRBV21-1 - TGTGCCAGCAGCAAGCCAGGGGCCGGGAGTTTAAATGAAAAACTGTTTTTT CASSKPGAGSLNEKLFF
TRBJ1-5 TRBD1 TRBV19 few TGTGCCAGTAGCAGACAGGGGGCAAGCAATCAGCCCCAGCATTTT CASSRQGASNQPQHF
TRBJ2-3 TRBD2 TRBV2 - TGTGCCACCAAGGGACTAGCGGGAGGCACAGATACGCAGTATTTT CATKGLAGGTDTQYF
TRBJ2-1 - TRBV6-7 - TGTGCCAGCAGTTACCAGGGCCTTGCGAACAATGAGCAGTTCTTC CASSYQGLANNEQFF
TRBJ2-2 - TRBV6-1 - TGTGCCAGCAGTGAATACGAGGGAACCGGGGAGCTGTTTTTT CASSEYEGTGELFF
TRBJ2-2 TRBD1 TRBV9 - TGTGCCAGCAGTCGACAGGGCCCCGCGGGCACCGGGGAGCTGTTTTTT CASSRQGPAGTGELFF
TRBJ2-5 - TRBV2 - TGTGCCAGCAGTCGGGATGTGGGGACCCAGTACTTC CASSRDVGTQYF
TRBJ2-7 - TRBV5-1 - TGCGCCAGCAAGTACGGCGGGATTGACGAGCAGTACTTC CASKYGGIDEQYF
TRBJ2-2 - TRBV27 many TGTGCCAGCAGTTTGCTTACTAGTTACACCGGGGAGCTGTTTTTT CASSLLTSYTGELFF
TRBJ1-4 - TRBV27 - TGTGCCAGCAGTATAGCCGGACGGCGATTGAGTGAAAAACTGTTTTTT CASSIAGRRLSEKLFF
TRBJ2-7 - TRBV2 - TGTGCCAGCAAAGCGAAGGCCGGAAGCGAGCAGTACTTC CASKAKAGSEQYF
TRBJ2-2 TRBD1 TRBV5-1 few TGCGCCAGCACGGTCGGGACAGGGGGCACCGGGGAGCTGTTTTTT CASTVGTGGTGELFF
TRBJ2-2 - TRBV5-4 - TGTGCCAGCAGCTTGGTGGTGGGAAATACAAGATCCGGGGAGCTGTTTTTT CASSLVVGNTRSGELFF
TRBJ1-4 TRBD1 TRBV2 once TGTGCCAGCAGTGCGGGGACAGGGGACGAAAAACTGTTTTTT CASSAGTGDEKLFF